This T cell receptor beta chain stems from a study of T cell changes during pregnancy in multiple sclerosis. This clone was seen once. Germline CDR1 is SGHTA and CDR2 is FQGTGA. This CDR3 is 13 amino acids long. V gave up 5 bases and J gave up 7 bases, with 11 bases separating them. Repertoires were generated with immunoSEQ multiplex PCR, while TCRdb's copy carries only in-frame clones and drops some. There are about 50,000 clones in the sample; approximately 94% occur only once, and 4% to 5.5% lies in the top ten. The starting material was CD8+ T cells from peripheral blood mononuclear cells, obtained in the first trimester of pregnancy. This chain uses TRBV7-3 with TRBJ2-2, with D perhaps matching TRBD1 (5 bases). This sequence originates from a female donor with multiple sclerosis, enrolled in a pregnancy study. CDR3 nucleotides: TGTGCCAGCAGCCACATAACAGGCGGGGAGCTGTTTTTT. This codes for CASSHITGGELFF.